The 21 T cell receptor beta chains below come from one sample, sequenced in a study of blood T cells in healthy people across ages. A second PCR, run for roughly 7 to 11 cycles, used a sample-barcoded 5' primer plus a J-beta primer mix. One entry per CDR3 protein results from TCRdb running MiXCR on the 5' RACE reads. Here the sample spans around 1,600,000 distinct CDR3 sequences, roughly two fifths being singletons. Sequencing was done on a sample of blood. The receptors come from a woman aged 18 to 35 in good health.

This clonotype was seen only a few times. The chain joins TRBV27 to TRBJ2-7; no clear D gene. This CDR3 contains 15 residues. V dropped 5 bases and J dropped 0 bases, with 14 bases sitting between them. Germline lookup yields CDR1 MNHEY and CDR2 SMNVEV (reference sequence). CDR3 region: CASSPYRVDSYEQYF. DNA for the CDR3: TGTGCCAGCAGTCCCTATCGGGTTGACTCCTACGAGCAGTACTTC.

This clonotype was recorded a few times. The CDR3, as DNA: TGTGCCAGCAGTTATGGGGCTCCTGAAAAACTGTTTTTT. Translating gives CASSYGAPEKLFF. V gene TRBV6-5 combines with J gene TRBJ1-4; TRBD1 might be the D (5 bases). Per the germline V gene, CDR1 is MNHEY and CDR2 is SVGAGI. Between the trimmed V and J ends, which lost 3 bases and 7 bases, there was a span of 9 bases. The CDR3 consists of 13 residues.

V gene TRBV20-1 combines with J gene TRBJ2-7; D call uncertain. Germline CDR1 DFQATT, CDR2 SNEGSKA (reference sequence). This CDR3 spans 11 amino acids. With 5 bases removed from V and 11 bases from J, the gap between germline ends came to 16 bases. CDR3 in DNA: TGCAGTGCTGGGAACCCAGCTGCCGAGTACTTC. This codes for CSAGNPAAEYF.

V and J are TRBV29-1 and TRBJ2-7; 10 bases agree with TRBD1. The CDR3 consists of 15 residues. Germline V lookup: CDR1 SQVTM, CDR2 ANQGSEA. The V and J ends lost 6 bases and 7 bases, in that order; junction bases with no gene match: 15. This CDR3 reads CSVKTDRGRGNEQYF. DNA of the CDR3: TGCAGCGTCAAGACCGACAGGGGGCGAGGGAATGAGCAGTACTTC.

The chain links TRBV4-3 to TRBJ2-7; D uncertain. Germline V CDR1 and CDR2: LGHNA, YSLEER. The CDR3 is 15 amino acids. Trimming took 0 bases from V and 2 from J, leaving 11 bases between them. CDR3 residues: CASSQDARNTYEQYF. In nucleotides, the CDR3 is TGCGCCAGCAGCCAAGATGCCAGGAACACCTACGAGCAGTACTTC.

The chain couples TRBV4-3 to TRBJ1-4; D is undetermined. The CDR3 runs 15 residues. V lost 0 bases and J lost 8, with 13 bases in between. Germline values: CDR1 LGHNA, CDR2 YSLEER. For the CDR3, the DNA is TGCGCCAGCAGCCAAGATCCATCAGGCAGGGAAAAACTGTTTTTT. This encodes CASSQDPSGREKLFF.

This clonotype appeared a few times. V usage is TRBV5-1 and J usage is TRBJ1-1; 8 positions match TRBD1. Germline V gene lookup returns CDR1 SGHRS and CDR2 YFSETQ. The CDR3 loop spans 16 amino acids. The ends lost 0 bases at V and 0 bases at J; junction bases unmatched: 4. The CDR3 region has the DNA TGCGCCAGCAGCTTGGACAGGGGGATCATGAACACTGAAGCTTTCTTT. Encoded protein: CASSLDRGIMNTEAFF.

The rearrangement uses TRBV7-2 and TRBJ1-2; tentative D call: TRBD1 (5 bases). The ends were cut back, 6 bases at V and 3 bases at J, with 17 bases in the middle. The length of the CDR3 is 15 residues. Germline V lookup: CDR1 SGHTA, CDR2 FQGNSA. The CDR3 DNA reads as TGTGCCAGCAGTTTCCAGGAGAGAGGGGACTATGGCTACACCTTC. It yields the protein CASSFQERGDYGYTF. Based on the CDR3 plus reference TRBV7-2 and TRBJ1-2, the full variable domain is GAGVSQSPSNKVTEKGKDVELRCDPISGHTALYWYRQSLGQGLEFLIYFQGNSAPDKSGLPSDRFSAERTGGSVSTLTIQRTQQEDSAVYLCASSFQERGDYGYTFGSGTRLTVV.

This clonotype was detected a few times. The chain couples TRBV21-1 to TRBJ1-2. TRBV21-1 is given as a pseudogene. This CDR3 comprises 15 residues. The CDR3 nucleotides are TGTGCCAGCAGCAAAGCGCAGACTCCGTTCTATGGCTACACCTTC. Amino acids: CASSKAQTPFYGYTF.

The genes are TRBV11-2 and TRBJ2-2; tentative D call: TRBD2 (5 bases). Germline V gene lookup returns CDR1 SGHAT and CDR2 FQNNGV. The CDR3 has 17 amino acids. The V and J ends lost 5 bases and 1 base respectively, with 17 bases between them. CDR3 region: CASSPKGLARNTGELFF. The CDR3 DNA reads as TGTGCCAGCAGCCCCAAAGGTCTAGCTCGGAACACCGGGGAGCTGTTTTTT. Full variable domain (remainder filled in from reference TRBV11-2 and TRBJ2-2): EAGVAQSPRYKIIEKRQSVAFWCNPISGHATLYWYQQILGQGPKLLIQFQNNGVVDDSQLPKDRFSAERLKGVDSTLKIQPAKLEDSAVYLCASSPKGLARNTGELFFGEGSRLTVL.

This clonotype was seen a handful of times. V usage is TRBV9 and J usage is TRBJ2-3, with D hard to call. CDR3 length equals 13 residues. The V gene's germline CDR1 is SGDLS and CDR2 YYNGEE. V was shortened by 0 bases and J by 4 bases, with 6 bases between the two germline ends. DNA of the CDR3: TGTGCCAGCAGCGTAGCCGAAGCAGATACGCAGTATTTT. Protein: CASSVAEADTQYF. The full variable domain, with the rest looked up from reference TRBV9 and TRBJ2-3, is DSGVTQTPKHLITATGQRVTLRCSPRSGDLSVYWYQQSLDQGLQFLIQYYNGEERAKGNILERFSAQQFPDLHSELNLSSLELGDSALYFCASSVAEADTQYFGPGTRLTVL.

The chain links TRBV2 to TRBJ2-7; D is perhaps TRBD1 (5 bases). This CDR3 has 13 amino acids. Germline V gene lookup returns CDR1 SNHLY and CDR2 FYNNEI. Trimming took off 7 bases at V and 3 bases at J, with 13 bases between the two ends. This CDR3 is CASTSQGFYEQYF. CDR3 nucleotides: TGTGCCAGCACCTCCCAGGGTTTCTACGAGCAGTACTTC.

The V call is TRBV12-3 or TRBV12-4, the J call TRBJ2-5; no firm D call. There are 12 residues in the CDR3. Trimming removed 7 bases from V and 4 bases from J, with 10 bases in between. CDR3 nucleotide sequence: TGTGCCAGCATGTCTAGGACAGAGACCCAGTACTTC. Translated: CASMSRTETQYF.

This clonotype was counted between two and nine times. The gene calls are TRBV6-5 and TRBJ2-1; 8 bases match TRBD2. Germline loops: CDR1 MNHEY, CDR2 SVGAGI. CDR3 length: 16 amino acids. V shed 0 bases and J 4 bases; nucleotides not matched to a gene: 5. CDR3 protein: CASSYSKTSGYNEQFF. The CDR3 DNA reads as TGTGCCAGCAGTTACTCGAAAACTAGCGGATACAATGAGCAGTTCTTC.

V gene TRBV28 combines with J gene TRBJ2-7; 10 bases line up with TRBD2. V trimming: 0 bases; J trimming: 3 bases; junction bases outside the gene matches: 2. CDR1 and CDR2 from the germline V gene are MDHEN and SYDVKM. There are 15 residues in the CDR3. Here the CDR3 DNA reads TGTGCCAGCAGTTTATGGGCTAGCGGGGGCTACGAGCAGTACTTC. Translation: CASSLWASGGYEQYF.

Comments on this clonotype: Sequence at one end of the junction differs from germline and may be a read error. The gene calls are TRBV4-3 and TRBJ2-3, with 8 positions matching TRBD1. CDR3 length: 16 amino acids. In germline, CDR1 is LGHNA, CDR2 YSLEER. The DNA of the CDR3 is TGCGCCAGCCGCCAGCCCGGGACAGGAAGCACAGATACGCAGTATTTT. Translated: CASRQPGTGSTDTQYF.

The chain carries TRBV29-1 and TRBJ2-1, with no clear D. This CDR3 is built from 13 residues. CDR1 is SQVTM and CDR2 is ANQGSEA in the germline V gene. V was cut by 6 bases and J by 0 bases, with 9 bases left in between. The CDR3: CSVDVSSYNEQFF. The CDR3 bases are TGCAGCGTGGATGTTAGCTCCTACAATGAGCAGTTCTTC.

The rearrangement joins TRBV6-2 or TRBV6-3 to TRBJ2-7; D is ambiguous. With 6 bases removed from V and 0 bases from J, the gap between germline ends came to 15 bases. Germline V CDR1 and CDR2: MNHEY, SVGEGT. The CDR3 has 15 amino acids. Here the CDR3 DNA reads TGTGCCAGCAGATTACAGACTCAAAGCTCCTACGAGCAGTACTTC. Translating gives CASRLQTQSSYEQYF.

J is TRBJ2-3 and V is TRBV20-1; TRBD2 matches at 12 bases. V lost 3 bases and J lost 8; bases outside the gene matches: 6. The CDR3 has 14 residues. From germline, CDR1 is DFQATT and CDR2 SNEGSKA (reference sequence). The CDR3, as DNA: TGCAGTGCTAGCGCTAGCGGGAGGGCTGGTACGCAGTATTTT. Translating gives CSASASGRAGTQYF.

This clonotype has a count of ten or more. The CDR3 sequence is CASSQELGTGIHEQYF. CDR3 bases: TGCGCCAGCAGCCAAGAACTTGGGACAGGGATCCACGAGCAGTACTTC. The chain is built from TRBV4-1 and TRBJ2-7, with TRBD1 matching over 9 bases. The germline V gene encodes CDR1 MGHRA and CDR2 YSYEKL. The ends lost 0 bases at V and 5 bases at J; junction bases unmatched: 8. The CDR3 has 16 amino acids.

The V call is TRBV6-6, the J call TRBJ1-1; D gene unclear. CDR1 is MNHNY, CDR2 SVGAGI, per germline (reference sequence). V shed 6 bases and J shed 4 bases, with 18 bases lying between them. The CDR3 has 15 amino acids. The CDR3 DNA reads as TGTGCCAGCAGGTACCAGCCCGGGCGTTTCACTGAAGCTTTCTTT. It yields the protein CASRYQPGRFTEAFF.